This T cell receptor (beta chain) was retrieved from a study of cytomegalovirus exposure and HLA in healthy donors. Turning to the study itself: Early release data held some 80 million unique TCRs from HLA-typed donors.

The germline V gene has CDR1 SGHTA and CDR2 FQGNSA. The CDR3 covers 14 residues. With 3 bases removed from V and 5 bases from J, the gap between germline ends came to 10 bases. The PCR was carried out with 60 Vbeta primers and 13 Jbeta primers. Original processing notes: Around 10 million shared chains were among around 78 million unique TCR beta chains counted in a later analysis. Assay: immunoSEQ multiplex PCR; the TCRdb copy retains only in-frame clones and omits some. For V, J and clone size, that table is used; D and trimming come from the DNA. The sample yields over 100,000 clones, of which the top ten take up 6.5% to 7%.

The origin of this receptor is a middle-aged man in good health and CMV-seropositive. Sequenced material: PBMCs. The chain links TRBV7-2 to TRBJ2-2, with D hard to call. This chain's CDR3 is CASSFFPFTGELFF. CDR3 nucleotides: TGTGCCAGCAGCTTCTTCCCCTTTACCGGGGAGCTGTTTTTT.